The 2 T cell receptor beta chains below come from one sample, sequenced in a study of metastatic and nonmetastatic thyroid tumors. Through MiXCR, TCRdb re-clonotyped the PCR reads. The sample has about 28,000 clones, 23% seen once; the top ten hold over 2%. Thyroid surgery was performed in patients who had received no treatment beforehand. The sequenced sample was blood. All receptors derive from a female donor with papillary thyroid cancer or a benign thyroid nodule (not recorded which). Some clones in this sample may be carry-over from other donors' samples.

There are many counts of this clone. V is TRBV12-3 or TRBV12-4 and J is TRBJ1-2; 10 bases are shared with TRBD1. CDR3 length: 15 amino acids. The J segment lost 2 bases and the V segment lost 4 bases, leaving 4 bases of the junction unmatched. CDR3 DNA: TGTGCCAGCAGTTCTTGGACAGGGGGAAACTATGGCTACACCTTC. Translated, it gives CASSSWTGGNYGYTF.

This clone is termed medium-sized. The chain carries TRBV6-1 and TRBJ2-6; no reliable D call. The CDR3 loop spans 17 amino acids. Germline assignment: CDR1 MNHNS and CDR2 SASEGT. V lost 6 bases and J 1 base, leaving 16 bases between the germline ends. The CDR3 coding sequence is TGTGCCAGCAGCCGATCCCCTCAACCGTCTGGGGCCAACGTCCTGACTTTC. Translation: CASSRSPQPSGANVLTF.